The rows below give T cell receptor beta chains drawn from one sample of a study of blood T cell repertoires in COVID-19. The method was immunoSEQ multiplex PCR; TCRdb's version includes in-frame clones alone and lacks a portion of them. The table lists some 150,000 clones, around four fifths of them singletons. The sample taken for sequencing was peripheral blood. These receptors were taken from a man aged 35 to 55 who had recovered from COVID-19. The CDR3 runs from the conserved cysteine through the conserved F or W. Fields, in order: D gene, clone size, V gene, J gene, CDR3 DNA, CDR3 protein. D genes are given only for firm matches. A clone size is listed for some rows: how often the clone was seen (once, few, many), or a class if it is expanded.

TRBD1	-	TRBV5-6	TRBJ2-5	TGTGCCAGCAGACGAGGGACAGTGGAGACCCAGTACTTC	CASRRGTVETQYF
-	-	TRBV2	TRBJ2-2	TGTGCCAGCAGTCAGGAGAAAGGGGTTACCGGGGAGCTGTTTTTT	CASSQEKGVTGELFF
-	-	TRBV18	TRBJ2-7	TGTGCCAGCTCACCCGGGTCGGCCTCCTACGAGCAGTACTTC	CASSPGSASYEQYF
TRBD1	-	TRBV2	TRBJ2-7	TGTGCCAGCAGGGAGACAGGGCTTTCCTACGAGCAGTACTTC	CASRETGLSYEQYF
TRBD1	-	TRBV7-8	TRBJ2-5	TGTGCCAGCAGAACCGCAGGGGGATCAGAGACCCAGTACTTC	CASRTAGGSETQYF
TRBD1	-	TRBV7-9	TRBJ2-2	TGTGCCAGCTCACCGGGACAGGGGAACACCGGGGAGCTGTTTTTT	CASSPGQGNTGELFF
-	-	TRBV9	TRBJ1-1	TGTGCCAGCAGACGGACCGGGAGCACTGAAGCTTTCTTT	CASRRTGSTEAFF
TRBD2	few	TRBV5-4	TRBJ2-3	TGTGCCAGCAGCTCGCGACGACTAGCGGGGAACTCAGATACGCAGTATTTT	CASSSRRLAGNSDTQYF
TRBD1	many	TRBV6-4	TRBJ2-3	TGTGCCAGCAGTGAGGGACAGGGGGCAGATACGCAGTATTTT	CASSEGQGADTQYF
-	-	TRBV27	TRBJ1-4	TGTGCCAGCAGTTTATCCGCGGGAGCTAATGAAAAACTGTTTTTT	CASSLSAGANEKLFF
-	-	TRBV11-2	TRBJ2-7	TGTGCCAGCAGCTTAGCGGGGGGCCTCAGCTCCTACGAGCAGTACTTC	CASSLAGGLSSYEQYF
TRBD2	-	TRBV5-1	TRBJ2-1	TGCGCCAGCAGCTTGGCCCCGGGACTAGCGGGAGAAGAGCAGTTCTTC	CASSLAPGLAGEEQFF
TRBD1	-	TRBV9	TRBJ1-4	TGTGCCAGCAGCTTGACAGGGGTTACTAATGAAAAACTGTTTTTT	CASSLTGVTNEKLFF
-	many	TRBV7-2	TRBJ2-7	TGTGCCAGCAGCGCTCAGGGTGGTTACGAGCAGTACTTC	CASSAQGGYEQYF
TRBD1	-	TRBV5-6	TRBJ1-3	TGTGCCAGCAATCGATTGCAGGGGGCCTCTGGAAACACCATATATTTT	CASNRLQGASGNTIYF
TRBD1	-	TRBV27	TRBJ2-5	TGTGCCAGCAGTTGGACAGGAGAGACCCAGTACTTC	CASSWTGETQYF
TRBD2	-	TRBV7-2	TRBJ2-3	TGTGCCAGCAGCTTAGTTAGAGGGGGACTAGCGGGAGGGCCAGATACGCAGTATTTT	CASSLVRGGLAGGPDTQYF
-	-	TRBV20-1	TRBJ2-3	TGCAGTGCTAGGCAGGGGGATACGCAGTATTTT	CSARQGDTQYF
-	-	TRBV7-3	TRBJ2-1	TGTGCCAGCAGCTGGGACTCTTACAATGAGCAGTTCTTC	CASSWDSYNEQFF
TRBD2	few	TRBV13	TRBJ2-1	TGTGCCAGCAGCTCCCAAATAGCGGGAGTTGGTAATGAGCAGTTCTTC	CASSSQIAGVGNEQFF
TRBD2	-	TRBV6-6	TRBJ2-7	TGTGCCAGCAGTTTCCCCGCTAGCGGGAGGACCTACGAGCAGTACTTC	CASSFPASGRTYEQYF
TRBD2	-	TRBV6-4	TRBJ2-1	TGTGCCAGCAGTGCCGAAACTAGCGGGGGATACAATGAGCAGTTCTTC	CASSAETSGGYNEQFF
-	-	TRBV20-1	TRBJ1-4	TGCAGTGCTGGCGGGTATGAAAAACTGTTTTTT	CSAGGYEKLFF
TRBD1	-	TRBV19	TRBJ1-1	TGTGCCAGTAGTAGTAGACAGGGATGGTTGATGAACACTGAAGCTTTCTTT	CASSSRQGWLMNTEAFF
TRBD2	-	TRBV15	TRBJ2-7	TGTGCCACCAGCTTCCGGGCGGGGGGCGAGCAGTACTTC	CATSFRAGGEQYF
TRBD1	-	TRBV5-6	TRBJ2-3	TGTGCCAGCAGCAGACCGCCCGGGACAGGGGTTTTAGATACGCAGTATTTT	CASSRPPGTGVLDTQYF